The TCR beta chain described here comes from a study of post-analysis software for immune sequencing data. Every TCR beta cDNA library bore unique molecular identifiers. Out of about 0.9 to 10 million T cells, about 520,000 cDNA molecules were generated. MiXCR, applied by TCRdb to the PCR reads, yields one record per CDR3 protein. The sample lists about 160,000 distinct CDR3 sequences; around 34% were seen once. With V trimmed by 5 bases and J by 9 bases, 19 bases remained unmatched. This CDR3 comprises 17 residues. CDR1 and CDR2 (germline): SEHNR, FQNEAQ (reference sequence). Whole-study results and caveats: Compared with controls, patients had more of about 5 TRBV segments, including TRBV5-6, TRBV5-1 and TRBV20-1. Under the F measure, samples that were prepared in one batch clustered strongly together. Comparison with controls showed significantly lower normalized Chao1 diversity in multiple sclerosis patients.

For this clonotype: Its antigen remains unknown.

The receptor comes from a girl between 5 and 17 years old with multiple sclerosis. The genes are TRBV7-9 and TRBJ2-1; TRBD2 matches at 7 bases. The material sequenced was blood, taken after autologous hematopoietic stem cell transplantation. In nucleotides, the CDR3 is TGTGCCAGCAGCCCCACCATCGCGGGAGTGGGCCACGGTGAGCAGTTCTTC. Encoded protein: CASSPTIAGVGHGEQFF. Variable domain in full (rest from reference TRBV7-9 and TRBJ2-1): DTGVSQNPRHKITKRGQNVTFRCDPISEHNRLYWYRQTLGQGPEFLTYFQNEAQLEKSRLLSDRFSAERPKGSFSTLEIQRTEQGDSAMYLCASSPTIAGVGHGEQFFGPGTRLTVL.